A selection of T cell receptor beta chains follows, all from one sample in a study of monozygotic twins with inflammatory bowel disease. Each CDR3 protein gets one entry in TCRdb, which reprocessed the 5' RACE reads and gives no DNA. The data include under 150,000 distinct CDR3 sequences; the top ten clones carry approximately 2.5%. The specimen was blood. These receptor sequences come from a human donor with ulcerative colitis or Crohn's disease, or a healthy co-twin of an affected twin (not recorded which). Each CDR3 is given with its conserved first and last residue.

>15|TRBJ2-7|TRBV7-2
CASSLAHRGSYEQYF
>14|TRBJ2-7|TRBV4-1
CASSQDEGLFEQYF
>13|TRBJ1-2|TRBV6-5
CASSQDALWGYTF
>15|TRBJ2-1|TRBV9
CASSAPGHLYNEQFF
>16|TRBJ2-2|TRBV6-1
CASSRDRGQGTGELFF
>14|TRBJ2-2|TRBV18
CASSQKGATGELFF
>15|TRBJ1-2|TRBV10-3
CAISESAGGDYGYTF
>15|TRBJ2-7|TRBV12-3/TRBV12-4
CASRKGLAESYEQYF
>12|TRBJ2-7|TRBV7-3
CASRKWGYEQYF
>17|TRBJ1-5|TRBV12-3/TRBV12-4
CASSLGRQEWGGQPQHF
>17|TRBJ2-2|TRBV5-1
CASSFNPGGSRGGELFF
>15|TRBJ2-4|TRBV5-6
CASSLPGTVKNIQYF
>15|TRBJ1-1|TRBV19
CASSMGGRGGGEAFF
>14|TRBJ2-2|TRBV7-8
CASSLASVTGELFF
>16|TRBJ1-3|TRBV6-5
CASSYSKFVSGNTIYF
>15|TRBJ1-1|TRBV5-1
CASSLVPGGGTEAFF
>15|TRBJ2-5|TRBV5-1
CASRRQGGYQETQYF
>15|TRBJ2-7|TRBV20-1
CSAGRPGSATYEQYF
>15|TRBJ2-5|TRBV15
CATSAPGAARETQYF
>15|TRBJ1-3|TRBV18
CASSPDRGSGNTIYF
>16|TRBJ2-7|TRBV27
CASSLFTGRKRLEQYF
>16|TRBJ2-7|TRBV20-1
CSARDPNGGTAYEQYF
>15|TRBJ2-2|TRBV10-3
CASRKRGINTGELFF
>19|TRBJ2-2|TRBV24-1
CATSDLYPPGQGPTGELFF
>16|TRBJ1-5|TRBV28
CASSLLGAYSNQPQHF
>15|TRBJ2-4|TRBV7-3
CASSLTRGAKNIQYF
>17|TRBJ2-5|TRBV5-1
CASSLSDRGLYQETQYF
>14|TRBJ2-3|TRBV5-1
CASSPTASTDTQYF
>14|TRBJ2-7|TRBV28
CASSPRDSPYEQYF
>17|TRBJ1-5|TRBV7-9
CASSLGLTPDSNQPQHF